This T cell receptor beta chain was sequenced for a study of blood T cells in healthy people across ages. Using a J-beta primer mix together with a sample-barcoded 5' primer, a second PCR was run for about 7 to 12 cycles. In TCRdb, the 5' RACE reads were re-called with MiXCR into one record per CDR3 protein. The sample contains roughly 930,000 distinct CDR3 sequences, 48% of which appear only once. About this clonotype: Sequence at one end of the junction differs from germline and may be a read error.

Germline-derived CDR1 and CDR2 are SGHNT and YENEEA. CDR3 size: 17 residues. What was sequenced was blood. The genes are TRBV11-3 and TRBJ2-6; D may match TRBD1 or TRBD2 (5 bases each). The clonotype comes from a young man in good health. CDR3 sequence reads: CASSTGTDDSGASVLTF. In DNA form, the CDR3 reads TGTGCCAGCAGTACCGGGACCGATGACTCTGGGGCCAGCGTCCTGACTTTC. Looking up the rest from reference TRBV11-3 and TRBJ2-6 gives the full variable domain: EAGVVQSPRYKIIEKKQPVAFWCNPISGHNTLYWYLQNLGQGPELLIRYENEEAVDDSQLPKDRFSAERLKGVDSTLKIQPAELGDSAVYLCASSTGTDDSGASVLTFGAGSRLTVL.